A selection of T cell receptor beta chains follows, all from one sample in a study of T cells in Graves' hyperthyroidism and ophthalmopathy. TCRdb recomputed calls from the multiplex PCR reads with MiXCR, one row per CDR3 protein. The table includes 50,000 to 60,000 distinct CDR3 sequences, roughly 52% detected once. The material sequenced was blood. Receptors originate from a woman aged 25 to 39 with Graves' ophthalmopathy. CDR3s include the opening cysteine and the closing phenylalanine or tryptophan. The D gene is left open where the match is weak. The listing skips clone size in some rows; elsewhere it reads once, few, many or a size class.

>TRBJ2-5|16|TRBV19|NA|TRBD1
CASSIERQGAPETQYF
TGTGCCAGTAGTATAGAGCGGCAGGGGGCTCCAGAGACCCAGTACTTC
>TRBJ2-1|16|TRBV19|many|TRBD2
CASSSPASGRGAEQFF
TGTGCCAGTAGTAGCCCAGCTAGCGGGAGGGGAGCTGAGCAGTTCTTC
>TRBJ2-6|8|TRBV6-1|NA|NA
CASSAGPF
TGTGCCAGCAGTGCTGGACCCTTC
>TRBJ1-3|13|TRBV19|NA|NA
CASRRSSGNTIYF
TGTGCCAGTAGACGCAGCTCCGGAAACACCATATATTTT
>TRBJ2-7|14|TRBV5-8|many|NA
CASSPSSAPYEQYF
TGTGCCAGCAGCCCTTCTAGCGCTCCCTACGAGCAGTACTTC
>TRBJ2-7|13|TRBV29-1|NA|TRBD2
CSVGLAGGGEQYF
TGCAGCGTAGGACTAGCGGGAGGGGGCGAGCAGTACTTC
>TRBJ1-5|15|TRBV5-4|NA|NA
CASSGGHIGNRPQHF
TGTGCCAGCAGCGGGGGACATATCGGCAATCGGCCCCAGCATTTT
>TRBJ2-3|15|TRBV20-1|NA|TRBD2
CSATGLADFYNEQYF
TGCAGTGCAACGGGACTAGCGGATTTCTACAATGAGCAGTATTTT
>TRBJ2-5|13|TRBV20-1|NA|TRBD2
CSAAGGAVGTQYF
TGCAGTGCAGCGGGAGGGGCCGTTGGGACCCAGTACTTC
>TRBJ2-2|15|TRBV12-3/TRBV12-4|NA|NA
CASSSIQGEVGELFF
TGTGCCAGCAGTTCTATACAGGGTGAGGTCGGGGAGCTGTTTTTT
>TRBJ2-1|15|TRBV30|NA|NA
CAWSVEVAGYNEQFF
TGTGCCTGGAGTGTAGAGGTAGCAGGATACAATGAGCAGTTCTTC
>TRBJ2-7|12|TRBV20-1|once|TRBD2
CSAGLAGYEQYF
TGCAGTGCCGGACTAGCGGGTTACGAGCAGTACTTC
>TRBJ2-1|16|TRBV30|NA|NA
CAWRLRYLGTYNEQFF
TGTGCCTGGAGACTCAGGTACCTAGGGACTTACAATGAGCAGTTCTTC
>TRBJ2-3|13|TRBV5-6|many|NA
CASSLAGTDTQYF
TGTGCCAGCAGCTTGGCCGGCACAGATACGCAGTATTTT
>TRBJ2-1|17|TRBV5-5|NA|TRBD2
CASSLARLAGAYNEQFF
TGTGCCAGCAGCTTGGCCCGGCTAGCGGGAGCCTACAATGAGCAGTTCTTC